Following are 26 T cell receptor beta chains from one sample sequenced in a study of T cell repertoires in cytomegalovirus infection. MiXCR, run by TCRdb on the reads, gives a single entry per CDR3 protein. The sample lists 250,000 or so distinct CDR3 sequences, approximately 9.1% occurring once. The source material was PBMCs. All receptors derive from a human donor in good health (CMV status not recorded). Some clones in this sample may be carry-over from other donors' samples.

J is TRBJ2-5 and V is TRBV11-2; either TRBD1 or TRBD2 may supply D (6 bases each). The germline CDR1 and CDR2 sequences are SGHAT and FQNNGV. V lost 5 bases to trimming and J lost 2 bases, with 21 bases between them. This CDR3 contains 17 residues. The CDR3 nucleotides read TGTGCCAGCAGCCTAACAGGGCGGGGAGGTCCACAAGAGACCCAGTACTTC. It is translated as CASSLTGRGGPQETQYF.

In its sample, this clonotype was seen many times. J is TRBJ2-5 and V is TRBV11-2; D perhaps matches TRBD2 (6 bases). Trimming took 3 bases from V and 1 from J, leaving 9 bases between them. Germline CDR1 and CDR2: SGHAT and FQNNGV. The CDR3 totals 14 residues. DNA of the CDR3: TGTGCCAGCAGCTTGGGGACTCTCCAAGAGACCCAGTACTTC. This translates into CASSLGTLQETQYF. Supplemented by reference TRBV11-2 and TRBJ2-5, the full variable domain reads EAGVAQSPRYKIIEKRQSVAFWCNPISGHATLYWYQQILGQGPKLLIQFQNNGVVDDSQLPKDRFSAERLKGVDSTLKIQPAKLEDSAVYLCASSLGTLQETQYFGPGTRLLVL.

This clonotype showed up just a few times. The J gene is TRBJ2-5, the V gene TRBV20-1; perhaps TRBD2 as D (6 bases). Trimming removed 3 bases at V and 5 bases at J, with 16 bases between. The germline V gene has CDR1 DFQATT and CDR2 SNEGSKA (reference sequence). CDR3 length: 14 residues. This CDR3 reads CSASPLTRAETQYF. For the CDR3, the DNA is TGCAGTGCTAGCCCTCTGACTAGAGCTGAGACCCAGTACTTC.

This clonotype was picked up a small number of times. The chain carries TRBV27 and TRBJ2-1, with D perhaps being TRBD1 or TRBD2 (5 bases each). Germline CDR1 MNHEY, CDR2 SMNVEV (reference sequence). Trimming left V 9 bases short and J 0 bases short, with 18 bases between. The CDR3 contains 16 residues. The CDR3 region is CASNLGAGSSYNEQFF. The CDR3 bases are TGTGCCAGTAATCTAGGGGCGGGTTCCTCCTACAATGAGCAGTTCTTC.

This clonotype was counted many times. The chain couples TRBV7-2 to TRBJ1-1; 8 bases agree with TRBD1. Trimming removed 1 base from V and 2 bases from J; junction bases left unmatched: 3. This CDR3 is 15 amino acids long. The germline V gene encodes CDR1 SGHTA and CDR2 FQGNSA. CDR3 sequence reads: CASSLETGVNTEAFF. The CDR3 region has the DNA TGTGCCAGCAGCTTAGAGACAGGGGTAAACACTGAAGCTTTCTTT. The variable domain in full, with the rest retrieved from reference TRBV7-2 and TRBJ1-1, is GAGVSQSPSNKVTEKGKDVELRCDPISGHTALYWYRQSLGQGLEFLIYFQGNSAPDKSGLPSDRFSAERTGGSVSTLTIQRTQQEDSAVYLCASSLETGVNTEAFFGQGTRLTVV.

This clonotype came up a few times. The gene calls are TRBV20-1 and TRBJ1-2; 9 nucleotides agree with TRBD1. The trim removed 4 bases at V and 8 bases at J, leaving 8 bases unmatched. CDR3 size: 13 residues. Germline assignment: CDR1 DFQATT and CDR2 SNEGSKA (reference sequence). The CDR3 is CSAKGTGSLGYTF. DNA of the CDR3: TGCAGTGCTAAAGGGACAGGGTCTCTCGGCTACACCTTC.

A note on this clonotype: A single base separates this from a much larger clone, so it may be a read error. The rearrangement uses TRBV5-1 and TRBJ1-5; 9 bases line up with TRBD1. Per the germline V gene, CDR1 is SGHRS and CDR2 is YFSETQ. The length of the CDR3 is 16 residues. The CDR3 loop is CAGSPGGGQGNQPQHF. As DNA, the CDR3 is TGCGCCGGCAGCCCCGGAGGCGGACAGGGGAATCAGCCCCAGCATTTT.

A few counts support this clonotype. The V and J genes are TRBV7-8 and TRBJ2-1; 11 bases map to TRBD2. Germline CDR1 reads SGHVS; CDR2 reads FQNEAQ. The CDR3 consists of 14 residues. V shed 9 bases and J 3 bases; nucleotides not matched to a gene: 4. The CDR3: CASRGLADYNEQFF. The CDR3 DNA is TGTGCCAGTAGGGGACTAGCGGACTACAATGAGCAGTTCTTC.

This clonotype was seen a handful of times. This chain's CDR3 is CASERFSRAEAFF. DNA for the CDR3: TGTGCCAGCGAGAGGTTCAGTCGCGCTGAAGCTTTCTTT. This chain joins TRBV6-2 or TRBV6-3 and TRBJ1-1; no clear D. V lost 8 bases to trimming and J lost 6 bases, with 16 bases between them. Germline lookup yields CDR1 MNHEY and CDR2 SVGEGT. The CDR3 loop spans 13 amino acids.

This clonotype was counted ten times or more. The J gene is TRBJ1-2, the V gene TRBV19, with a possible D match to TRBD1 (6 bases). CDR3 length: 13 residues. The germline V gene has CDR1 LNHDA and CDR2 SQIVND (reference sequence). V was trimmed by 5 bases and J by 6 bases, leaving 13 bases between them. CDR3 residues: CASSVLQGDGYTF. The CDR3 DNA is TGTGCCAGTAGTGTGTTACAGGGAGATGGCTACACCTTC.

The V call is TRBV2, the J call TRBJ2-5; TRBD1 matches 9 bases. The CDR3 has 14 amino acids. Looked up from germline, CDR1 is SNHLY and CDR2 is FYNNEI. V was clipped by 6 bases and J by 5 bases; unmatched bases: 7. The CDR3 DNA is TGTGCCAGCAGCCGACAGGGGGTAGTTGAGACCCAGTACTTC. It yields the protein CASSRQGVVETQYF.

This clonotype occurred many times. V and J are TRBV7-2 and TRBJ2-7; 11 nucleotides align to TRBD1. V lost 5 bases to trimming and J lost 4 bases; unmatched junction nucleotides: 7. The CDR3 runs 15 residues. Germline V CDR1 and CDR2: SGHTA, FQGNSA. CDR3 sequence reads: CASSPRTGGEYEQYF. In nucleotides, the CDR3 is TGTGCCAGCAGCCCGCGGACAGGGGGCGAATACGAGCAGTACTTC.

This clonotype showed up many times. The J gene is TRBJ2-1, the V gene TRBV7-2; D gene unclear. Trimming removed 6 bases from V and 7 bases from J, with 13 bases in between. The CDR3 loop spans 13 amino acids. CDR1 SGHTA and CDR2 FQGNSA come from the germline V gene. The CDR3 nucleotides are TGTGCCAGCAGACCTGCGGTAGCAAATGAGCAGTTCTTC. Its translation is CASRPAVANEQFF.

The chain combines TRBV4-2 with TRBJ2-7, with D unresolved. In germline, CDR1 is LGHNA, CDR2 YNFKEQ. This CDR3 is built from 14 residues. V gave up 0 bases and J gave up 3 bases, with 9 bases separating them. The chain's CDR3 is CASSQEGSVYEQYF. The CDR3 bases are TGTGCCAGCAGCCAAGAGGGATCAGTCTACGAGCAGTACTTC.

This clonotype was seen repeatedly, ten times or more. The chain couples TRBV7-2 to TRBJ2-4, with D possibly TRBD1 on 5 matching bases. The CDR3 has 15 residues. With 2 bases removed from V and 0 bases from J, the gap between germline ends came to 8 bases. CDR1 is SGHTA and CDR2 is FQGNSA in the germline V gene. The CDR3 nucleotides read TGTGCCAGCAGCTTACCGACAGTAGCCAAAAACATTCAGTACTTC. Residues: CASSLPTVAKNIQYF.

The rearrangement links TRBV7-2 to TRBJ1-4; 9 bases line up with TRBD1. The germline V gene has CDR1 SGHTA and CDR2 FQGNSA. The CDR3 extends over 16 amino acids. The V segment lost 5 bases and the J segment 3 bases; nucleotides outside the gene matches: 7. CDR3 DNA: TGTGCCAGCAGCCACGGGACAGGGCGCCCTAATGAAAAACTGTTTTTT. It specifies CASSHGTGRPNEKLFF.

The rearrangement links TRBV12-3 or TRBV12-4 to TRBJ2-7; tentatively, D is TRBD1 or TRBD2 (5 bases each). The CDR3 is 15 residues long. V dropped 2 bases and J dropped 0 bases, with 11 bases sitting between them. The DNA of the CDR3 is TGTGCCAGCAGTTTATTAGCAGGGAGCTCCTACGAGCAGTACTTC. It codes for CASSLLAGSSYEQYF.

This clonotype was observed many times. The chain carries TRBV12-3 or TRBV12-4 and TRBJ2-7, with 7 positions matching TRBD2. V was clipped by 5 bases and J by 8 bases; unmatched bases: 9. This CDR3 has 13 amino acids. The CDR3 region is CASSAPRTSKQYF. DNA of the CDR3: TGTGCCAGCAGTGCCCCGCGGACTAGTAAGCAGTACTTC.

This clonotype was observed at least ten times. V is TRBV7-8 and J is TRBJ2-7, with TRBD1 as a possible D gene (6 bases). Between the trimmed V and J ends, which lost 5 bases and 6 bases, there was a span of 20 bases. Germline V gives CDR1 SGHVS, CDR2 FQNEAQ. The CDR3 is 15 residues long. The CDR3 coding sequence is TGTGCCAGCAGCATCCTCAGGGGATCTCTCGGCGAGCAGTACTTC. It yields the protein CASSILRGSLGEQYF. The full variable domain, completed using reference TRBV7-8 and TRBJ2-7, is GAGVSQSPRYKVAKRGQDVALRCDPISGHVSLFWYQQALGQGPEFLTYFQNEAQLDKSGLPSDRFFAERPEGSVSTLKIQRTQQEDSAVYLCASSILRGSLGEQYFGPGTRLTVT.

This clonotype was seen many times. V and J are TRBV6-2 or TRBV6-3 and TRBJ2-6, with D uncertain. CDR3 length equals 15 residues. Trimming pared 2 bases from V and 5 bases from J, leaving 10 bases between. In germline, CDR1 is MNHEY, CDR2 SVGEGT. The DNA of the CDR3 is TGTGCCAGCAGTTACAATCCGGTGAGGGCCAACGTCCTGACTTTC. This gives the protein CASSYNPVRANVLTF.

This clonotype has at least ten counts. The chain combines TRBV7-2 with TRBJ2-5, with 7 bases matching TRBD1. Germline CDR1 and CDR2: SGHTA and FQGNSA. With 9 bases clipped from V and 4 bases from J, the junction kept 8 bases outside the gene matches. The CDR3 runs to 13 residues. The CDR3 loop is CASTGARGETQYF. The CDR3 bases are TGTGCCAGTACAGGGGCGCGCGGAGAGACCCAGTACTTC. Variable domain in full (rest from reference TRBV7-2 and TRBJ2-5): GAGVSQSPSNKVTEKGKDVELRCDPISGHTALYWYRQSLGQGLEFLIYFQGNSAPDKSGLPSDRFSAERTGGSVSTLTIQRTQQEDSAVYLCASTGARGETQYFGPGTRLLVL.

This clonotype appeared many times. This sequence joins TRBV7-2 and TRBJ1-3, with D uncertain. V was cut by 5 bases and J by 10 bases, with 15 bases left in between. This CDR3 is 13 amino acids long. Germline V gene sequence: CDR1 SGHTA, CDR2 FQGNSA. CDR3 nucleotides: TGTGCCAGCAGCCCAGAACCCGCGCGTACCATATATTTT. Its protein is CASSPEPARTIYF.

By sample share, this clonotype is medium-sized. The chain combines TRBV7-2 with TRBJ1-1; the D gene is possibly TRBD1 (6 bases). This CDR3 contains 14 residues. CDR1 is SGHTA, CDR2 FQGNSA, per germline. V was clipped by 2 bases and J by 7 bases, with 14 bases between them. CDR3 protein: CASSLYGTSVEAFF. DNA of the CDR3: TGTGCCAGCAGCTTATACGGGACATCCGTTGAAGCTTTCTTT.

Ten or more counts support this clonotype. V usage is TRBV28 and J usage is TRBJ2-7; 8 bases are a match to TRBD1. This CDR3 has 16 amino acids. Germline trimming cut 5 bases from V and 6 bases from J; bases unmatched to any gene: 15. Germline-derived CDR1 and CDR2 are MDHEN and SYDVKM. Here the CDR3 reads CASSPITGTGAFEQYF. The CDR3 DNA is TGTGCCAGCAGTCCAATCACCGGGACAGGTGCTTTCGAGCAGTACTTC.

The CDR3 spells CASSSYPGQGHEQYF. For the CDR3, the DNA is TGTGCCAGCAGCTCCTACCCGGGACAGGGCCACGAGCAGTACTTC. The chain employs TRBV7-9 and TRBJ2-7; 9 nucleotides align to TRBD1. Trimming took 4 bases from V and 5 from J; bases not matched to a gene: 9. Germline V gene lookup returns CDR1 SEHNR and CDR2 FQNEAQ (reference sequence). The CDR3 runs to 15 residues.

This clonotype showed up many times. A junction boundary mismatches the germline segment, possibly from a read error. The chain links TRBV2 to TRBJ2-2; D remains ambiguous. This CDR3 has 11 amino acids. Germline CDR1 and CDR2: SNHLY and FYNNEI. In nucleotides, the CDR3 is TGTGCCAGCAGGGAAGCCGGGGAGCTGTTTTTT. It specifies CASREAGELFF.